This T cell receptor (beta chain) was recovered during a study of OX40 agonist ivuxolimab in advanced cancers. The protocol was immunoSEQ multiplex PCR, while the TCRdb copy is restricted to in-frame clones and leaves out a portion. The sample lists some 80,000 clones, approximately 80% occurring once. Germline CDR1 is SQVTM and CDR2 is ANQGSEA. The V and J ends lost 5 bases and 2 bases respectively, with 9 bases between them. The CDR3 totals 12 residues. The specimen comprised CD4+ or CD8+ T cells sorted from blood, sampled in a trial of the OX40 agonist ivuxolimab. The V and J genes are TRBV29-1 and TRBJ1-2; D is unclear. This TCR was recovered from an adult with an advanced solid tumor such as melanoma, head and neck, liver or kidney cancer. The chain's CDR3 is CSVRQANYGYTF. The CDR3, as DNA: TGCAGCGTTAGGCAGGCAAACTATGGCTACACCTTC.